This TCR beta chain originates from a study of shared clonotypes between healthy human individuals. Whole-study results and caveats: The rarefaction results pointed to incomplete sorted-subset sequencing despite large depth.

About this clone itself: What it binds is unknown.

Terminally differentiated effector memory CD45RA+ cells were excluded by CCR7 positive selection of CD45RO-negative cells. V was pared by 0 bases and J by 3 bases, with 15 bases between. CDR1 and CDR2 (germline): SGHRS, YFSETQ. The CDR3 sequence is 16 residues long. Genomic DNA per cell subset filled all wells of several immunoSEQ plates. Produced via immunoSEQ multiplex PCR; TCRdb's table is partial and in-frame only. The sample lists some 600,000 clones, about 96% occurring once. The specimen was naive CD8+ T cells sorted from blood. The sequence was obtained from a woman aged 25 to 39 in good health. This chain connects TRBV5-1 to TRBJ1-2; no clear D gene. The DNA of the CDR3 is TGCGCCAGCAGCTTGGTTCAGTCCGTCGAATACTATGGCTACACCTTC. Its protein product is CASSLVQSVEYYGYTF.